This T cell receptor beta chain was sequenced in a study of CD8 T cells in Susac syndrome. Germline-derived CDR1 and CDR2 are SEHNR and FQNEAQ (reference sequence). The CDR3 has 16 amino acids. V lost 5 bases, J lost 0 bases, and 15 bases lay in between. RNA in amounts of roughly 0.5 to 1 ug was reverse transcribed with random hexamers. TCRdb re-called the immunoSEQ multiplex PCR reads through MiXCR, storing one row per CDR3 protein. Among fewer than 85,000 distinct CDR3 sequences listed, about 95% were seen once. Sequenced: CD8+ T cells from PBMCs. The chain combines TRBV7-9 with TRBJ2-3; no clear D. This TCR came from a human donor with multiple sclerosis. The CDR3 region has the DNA TGTGCCAGCAGCCCTCCGGACGGACCTAGCACAGATACGCAGTATTTT. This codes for CASSPPDGPSTDTQYF.